This note documents a single TCR beta chain sequence. 60 Vbeta and 13 Jbeta primers were used in PCR. Sequenced by immunoSEQ multiplex PCR; TCRdb stores in-frame clones only, minus some. The data contain 120,000 or so clones, roughly four fifths of them singletons. The data were taken from a study of cytomegalovirus exposure and HLA in healthy donors. The germline V gene encodes CDR1 MNHEY and CDR2 SVGAGI. The CDR3 is 13 amino acids. The V end lost 8 bases, the J end lost 0 bases, and 8 bases lay between the germline ends. Sequenced material: PBMCs. The J gene is TRBJ1-3, the V gene TRBV6-5; D is possibly TRBD1 (6 bases). The TCR originated in a middle-aged woman in good health and CMV-seropositive. CDR3 bases: TGTGCCAGCGCGGACAGCTCTGGAAACACCATATATTTT. Translated, it gives CASADSSGNTIYF.